One and the same sample provided the 27 T cell receptor beta chains below, sequenced in a study of shared clonotypes between healthy human individuals. The assay was immunoSEQ multiplex PCR, and TCRdb's table has in-frame clones only and misses some. This table has around 2,000,000 clones, 85% to 95% appearing once. The sample was naive CD4+ T cells sorted from blood. The subset is: CD45RA+ positively selected. The source is a young man in good health.

To note about this clone: This sample includes further DNA sequences coding for the same CDR3. The rearrangement links TRBV5-1 to TRBJ2-5; 15 bases line up with TRBD2. CDR1 and CDR2 from the germline V gene are SGHRS and YFSETQ. V was pared by 2 bases and J by 2 bases, with 1 base of the junction left unmatched. The length of the CDR3 is 16 residues. Written as DNA, the CDR3 is TGCGCCAGCAGCTTAGGACTAGCGGGGGGGCAAGAGACCCAGTACTTC. Its translation: CASSLGLAGGQETQYF.

The chain uses TRBV19 and TRBJ2-5; D unresolved. V was trimmed by 3 bases and J by 3 bases, leaving 8 bases between them. The CDR3 consists of 13 residues. Germline CDR1 and CDR2: LNHDA and SQIVND (reference sequence). For the CDR3, the DNA is TGTGCCAGTAGTATGGGTCAAAAAGAGACCCAGTACTTC. Residues: CASSMGQKETQYF. Combining the CDR3 with reference TRBV19 and TRBJ2-5 gives the whole variable domain DGGITQSPKYLFRKEGQNVTLSCEQNLNHDAMYWYRQDPGQGLRLIYYSQIVNDFQKGDIAEGYSVSREKKESFPLTVTSAQKNPTAFYLCASSMGQKETQYFGPGTRLLVL.

This clone appeared once. The rearrangement links TRBV5-8 to TRBJ1-2; D unresolved. This CDR3 comprises 15 residues. Trimming cost V 2 bases and J 3 bases, with 14 bases left between them. Germline CDR1 reads SGHTS; CDR2 reads YDEGEE. CDR3 coding DNA: TGTGCCAGCAGCTTCGCACAAAAGTGGGACTATGGCTACACCTTC. Translation gives CASSFAQKWDYGYTF.

The chain links TRBV7-9 to TRBJ2-5; D is possibly TRBD2 (6 bases). Germline loops: CDR1 SEHNR, CDR2 FQNEAQ (reference sequence). V shed 0 bases and J shed 13 bases, with 12 bases lying between them. This CDR3 has 12 amino acids. The CDR3 loop is CASSLAEGIPYF. CDR3 DNA sequence: TGTGCCAGCAGCTTAGCGGAGGGCATACCGTACTTC.

The chain joins TRBV30 to TRBJ2-1, with D perhaps TRBD1 or TRBD2 (6 bases each). The CDR3 is made up of 15 amino acids. Trimming removed 3 bases at V and 5 bases at J, with 17 bases between. Germline CDR1 is GTSNPN and CDR2 is SVGIG (reference sequence). CDR3 sequence reads: CAWSGGTSLNNEQFF. In DNA form, the CDR3 reads TGTGCCTGGAGCGGCGGGACATCACTTAACAATGAGCAGTTCTTC.

In the case of this clone: The same CDR3 is also encoded by other DNA sequences in this sample. The chain uses TRBV11-2 and TRBJ2-7; TRBD2 aligns across 8 bases. The germline CDR1 and CDR2 sequences are SGHAT and FQNNGV. The ends lost 3 bases at V and 0 bases at J; junction bases unmatched: 1. The CDR3 is 14 residues long. The CDR3, as DNA: TGTGCCAGCAGCTTGGGGACTAGCTCCTACGAGCAGTACTTC. Its translation is CASSLGTSSYEQYF.

This sequence joins TRBV30 and TRBJ1-2, with D possibly being TRBD1 (5 bases). The CDR3 is 13 residues long. Germline lookup yields CDR1 GTSNPN and CDR2 SVGIG (reference sequence). V lost 0 bases to trimming and J lost 4 bases, with 9 bases between them. The CDR3 reads CAWSVKGPYGYTF. The CDR3 nucleotides read TGTGCCTGGAGTGTGAAGGGGCCCTATGGCTACACCTTC.

V gene TRBV7-2 combines with J gene TRBJ2-7; TRBD2 aligns across 8 bases. CDR1 and CDR2 (germline): SGHTA, FQGNSA. J gave up 3 bases and V 5 bases, and 3 bases lay outside the gene matches. The CDR3 is 13 residues long. CDR3 nucleotide sequence: TGTGCCAGCAGCCTGACTAGCGACTACGAGCAGTACTTC. Translating gives CASSLTSDYEQYF. Complete variable domain (other parts from reference TRBV7-2 and TRBJ2-7): GAGVSQSPSNKVTEKGKDVELRCDPISGHTALYWYRQSLGQGLEFLIYFQGNSAPDKSGLPSDRFSAERTGGSVSTLTIQRTQQEDSAVYLCASSLTSDYEQYFGPGTRLTVT.

The chain joins TRBV7-2 to TRBJ2-1; D might be TRBD2 (6 bases). CDR3 length: 13 residues. Germline V lookup: CDR1 SGHTA, CDR2 FQGNSA. The V and J ends lost 2 bases and 10 bases respectively, with 12 bases between them. CDR3 coding DNA: TGTGCCAGCAGCTTACTTAGCGGCGGGGAGCAGTTCTTC. Protein: CASSLLSGGEQFF.

The chain uses TRBV6-6 and TRBJ2-7, with D possibly being TRBD1 (6 bases). Germline V CDR1 and CDR2: MNHNY, SVGAGI (reference sequence). The CDR3 runs to 13 residues. The germline V and J ends were trimmed by 4 bases and 1 base, with 8 bases remaining between them. The chain's CDR3 is CASSSDRSYEQYF. CDR3 DNA: TGTGCCAGCAGTTCCGACAGGTCCTACGAGCAGTACTTC.

The V and J genes are TRBV19 and TRBJ1-1; TRBD1 agrees at 8 bases. The CDR3 covers 15 residues. J was trimmed by 1 base and V by 5 bases; bases with no gene match: 6. The germline V gene encodes CDR1 LNHDA and CDR2 SQIVND (reference sequence). CDR3 DNA: TGTGCCAGTAGTCCCGGCGGGACAGGGAACACTGAAGCTTTCTTT. Translated: CASSPGGTGNTEAFF. Looking up the rest from reference TRBV19 and TRBJ1-1 gives the full variable domain: DGGITQSPKYLFRKEGQNVTLSCEQNLNHDAMYWYRQDPGQGLRLIYYSQIVNDFQKGDIAEGYSVSREKKESFPLTVTSAQKNPTAFYLCASSPGGTGNTEAFFGQGTRLTVV.

The chain couples TRBV7-8 to TRBJ2-7, with D unclear. V lost 0 bases, J lost 0 bases, and 6 bases lay in between. The CDR3 spans 14 residues. Germline values: CDR1 SGHVS, CDR2 FQNEAQ. CDR3 DNA: TGTGCCAGCAGCTTAGCTGCGTTCTCCTACGAGCAGTACTTC. It specifies CASSLAAFSYEQYF.

J is TRBJ2-7 and V is TRBV7-6; D remains unclear. V was trimmed by 3 bases and J by 3 bases, leaving 6 bases between them. This CDR3 region has 12 residues. Germline V CDR1 and CDR2: SGHVS, FNYEAQ. The CDR3 loop reads CASSFNGYEQYF. As DNA, the CDR3 is TGTGCCAGCAGCTTTAATGGCTACGAGCAGTACTTC.

The rearrangement uses TRBV28 and TRBJ1-1; 7 bases map to TRBD1. J lost 2 bases, V lost 6 bases, and 9 bases had no gene match. This CDR3 region has 15 residues. Germline lookup yields CDR1 MDHEN and CDR2 SYDVKM. The CDR3, as DNA: TGTGCCAGCAGCTTAACCAACAGGGGAAACACTGAAGCTTTCTTT. The encoded protein is CASSLTNRGNTEAFF.

The rearrangement links TRBV18 to TRBJ1-2; D call uncertain. The CDR3 is 15 residues long. Trimming took 0 bases from V and 3 from J, leaving 11 bases between them. Germline V CDR1 and CDR2: KGHSH, LQKENI. The CDR3 nucleotides read TGTGCCAGCTCACCACCGATGGAGGAAGACTATGGCTACACCTTC. It codes for CASSPPMEEDYGYTF.

The J gene is TRBJ1-1, the V gene TRBV29-1; D is unresolved. This CDR3 comprises 12 residues. With 3 bases removed from V and 2 bases from J, the gap between germline ends came to 7 bases. Germline loops: CDR1 SQVTM, CDR2 ANQGSEA. In nucleotides, the CDR3 is TGCAGCGTTGACGGGCAAAACACTGAAGCTTTCTTT. Protein product: CSVDGQNTEAFF.

This rearrangement joins TRBV4-1 to TRBJ1-1; D gene ambiguous. V lost 3 bases, J lost 1 base, and 9 bases lay in between. Per germline, CDR1 MGHRA and CDR2 YSYEKL. This CDR3 spans 14 amino acids. The CDR3 bases are TGCGCCAGCAGCCAGGGAGATAGGAACACTGAAGCTTTCTTT. This gives the protein CASSQGDRNTEAFF.

The genes are TRBV5-1 and TRBJ2-5; 7 nucleotides match TRBD1. The CDR3 is 15 amino acids. Germline CDR1 and CDR2: SGHRS and YFSETQ. Unmatched junction bases numbered 11, after V lost 4 bases and J lost 5 bases. The CDR3 reads CASSPTDRVSETQYF. As DNA, the CDR3 is TGCGCCAGCAGCCCTACTGACAGGGTTAGCGAGACCCAGTACTTC.

This chain links TRBV18 with TRBJ1-6, with D possibly TRBD1 on 6 matching bases. V was shortened by 1 base and J by 7 bases, with 14 bases between the two germline ends. Germline lookup yields CDR1 KGHSH and CDR2 LQKENI. This CDR3 region has 16 residues. The CDR3 DNA is TGTGCCAGCTCACCACAAACAGGGACTACGAATTCACCCCTCCACTTT. Protein: CASSPQTGTTNSPLHF.

The chain couples TRBV6-6 to TRBJ2-7; 11 nucleotides line up with TRBD1. The ends lost 6 bases at V and 4 bases at J; junction bases unmatched: 5. The CDR3 totals 14 residues. Germline CDR1 MNHNY, CDR2 SVGAGI (reference sequence). This chain's CDR3 is CASRGGDRGYEQYF. DNA for the CDR3: TGTGCCAGCAGAGGGGGGGACAGGGGGTACGAGCAGTACTTC.

In its sample, this clone was seen a few times. This sequence joins TRBV5-3 and TRBJ2-7; no clear D gene. TRBV5-3 has ORF status, its function being uncertain. V lost 3 bases and J lost 5, with 0 bases in between. The CDR3 covers 9 residues. DNA for the CDR3: TGTGCCAGAAGCTACGAGCAGTACTTC. This encodes CARSYEQYF.

The chain carries TRBV30 and TRBJ1-6; D gene uncertain. Germline values: CDR1 GTSNPN, CDR2 SVGIG (reference sequence). CDR3 size: 13 residues. Trimming removed 0 bases at V and 9 bases at J, with 9 bases between. This CDR3 reads CAWSVDRGSPLHF. The DNA of the CDR3 is TGTGCCTGGAGTGTCGACCGAGGTTCACCCCTCCACTTT.

Of note for this clone: Different DNA sequences within this sample yield the same CDR3. The chain carries TRBV2 and TRBJ2-1; D is tentatively TRBD1 or TRBD2 (5 bases each). The CDR3 contains 15 residues. Trimming shortened V by 3 bases and J by 0 bases, and 9 bases separated the two germline ends. Germline CDR1 reads SNHLY; CDR2 reads FYNNEI. The CDR3 DNA follows: TGTGCCAGCAGTGATTCAGGGAGCTCCTACAATGAGCAGTTCTTC. Protein product: CASSDSGSSYNEQFF.

This clone was recorded only once. This chain joins TRBV6-6 and TRBJ1-3; D is unclear. Germline CDR1 is MNHNY and CDR2 is SVGAGI (reference sequence). This CDR3 contains 14 residues. V was pared by 8 bases and J by 0 bases, with 11 bases between. The chain's CDR3 is CASGPTSSGNTIYF. CDR3 nucleotide sequence: TGTGCCAGCGGCCCAACCAGCTCTGGAAACACCATATATTTT.

About this clone: Other DNA sequences in the sample encode the same CDR3. The V and J genes are TRBV10-3 and TRBJ2-5; D may match TRBD1 or TRBD2 (5 bases each). Trimming cost V 2 bases and J 4 bases, with 5 bases left between them. Germline loops: CDR1 ENHRY, CDR2 SYGVKD. The CDR3 is 12 residues long. The CDR3 loop reads CAISEGGETQYF. In DNA form, the CDR3 reads TGTGCCATCAGTGAGGGGGGAGAGACCCAGTACTTC.

CDR3 protein: CASSLLGFWGLGEQYF. As DNA, the CDR3 is TGTGCCAGCAGTTTATTAGGGTTTTGGGGACTGGGCGAGCAGTACTTC. The chain has TRBV28 and TRBJ2-7, with TRBD2 as a possible D gene (6 bases). The CDR3 totals 16 residues. Germline assignment: CDR1 MDHEN and CDR2 SYDVKM. With 1 base removed from V and 6 bases from J, the gap between germline ends came to 19 bases.

This chain connects TRBV2 to TRBJ1-2; 11 positions match TRBD1. Germline CDR1 and CDR2: SNHLY and FYNNEI. V was pared by 7 bases and J by 10 bases, with 5 bases of the junction left unmatched. This CDR3 spans 12 amino acids. CDR3 amino acids: CASILDRGPYTF. The CDR3 DNA reads as TGTGCCAGCATCCTGGACAGGGGGCCCTACACCTTC.